This T cell receptor (beta chain) is drawn from a study of T cell responses to AZD1222 COVID-19 vaccine. Data came from immunoSEQ multiplex PCR; TCRdb stores just in-frame clones and leaves some out. The sample has about 150,000 clones; approximately 89% are singletons. Trimming took 0 bases from V and 6 from J, leaving 11 bases between them. The CDR3 sequence is 15 residues long. Germline loops: CDR1 LNHNV, CDR2 YYDKDF (reference sequence). Second-dose recipients at about 4 or about 12 weeks were treated as one pooled group. The sequencing here drew on peripheral blood, taken 28 days after the second AZD1222 dose. The genes are TRBV15 and TRBJ2-2; maybe TRBD1 (5 bases). The sequence derives from an adult who received the AZD1222 COVID-19 vaccine. CDR3 in amino acids: CATSRDPRVAGELFF. The DNA for the CDR3 is TGTGCCACCAGCAGAGATCCCAGGGTTGCCGGGGAGCTGTTTTTT.